What follows are 9 T cell receptor beta chains derived from one specimen sequenced in a study of blood T cells in healthy people across ages. A J-beta primer mix and a sample-barcoded 5' primer were used in a second PCR of about 6 to 12 cycles. TCRdb reprocessed the 5' RACE reads with MiXCR, giving one entry per CDR3 protein. Of 700,000 or so distinct CDR3 sequences in the sample, over 20% were seen once. The sample consisted of blood. The receptors were sampled from an older man in good health.

The chain carries TRBV20-1 and TRBJ2-3; TRBD1 agrees at 9 bases. This CDR3 is built from 13 residues. The V gene's germline CDR1 is DFQATT and CDR2 SNEGSKA (reference sequence). V shed 6 bases and J 4 bases; nucleotides not matched to a gene: 5. This CDR3 is CSARTGVADTQYF. In DNA, the CDR3 is TGCAGTGCCAGGACAGGGGTCGCAGATACGCAGTATTTT.

The chain is built from TRBV7-9 and TRBJ2-7; 9 bases line up with TRBD2. CDR1 SEHNR and CDR2 FQNEAQ come from the germline V gene (reference sequence). With 7 bases clipped from V and 5 bases from J, the junction kept 6 bases outside the gene matches. The CDR3 totals 13 residues. The CDR3 loop is CASNRLAGDEQYV. DNA of the CDR3: TGTGCCAGCAACCGTTTAGCGGGAGACGAGCAGTACGTC.

The V gene is TRBV5-5, the J gene TRBJ2-6; D may be TRBD2 (5 bases). The germline gives CDR1 SGHKS, CDR2 YYEKEE (reference sequence). The CDR3 loop spans 16 amino acids. V lost 2 bases and J lost 4, with 13 bases in between. Here the CDR3 reads CASSFGGPRGANVLTF. The DNA of the CDR3 is TGTGCCAGCAGCTTCGGAGGACCGCGGGGGGCCAACGTCCTGACTTTC.

There are a few counts of this clonotype. V gene TRBV5-1 combines with J gene TRBJ1-1; D unclear. Germline V gene sequence: CDR1 SGHRS, CDR2 YFSETQ. V was clipped by 1 base and J by 1 base, with 20 bases between them. This CDR3 has 18 amino acids. The CDR3 region is CASSLLRDLTSPNTEAFF. DNA for the CDR3: TGCGCCAGCAGCTTGTTAAGAGATCTTACCTCCCCGAACACTGAAGCTTTCTTT. Together with reference TRBV5-1 and TRBJ1-1, the CDR3 gives the full variable domain: KAGVTQTPRYLIKTRGQQVTLSCSPISGHRSVSWYQQTPGQGLQFLFEYFSETQRNKGNFPGRFSGRQFSNSRSEMNVSTLELGDSALYLCASSLLRDLTSPNTEAFFGQGTRLTVV.

A word on this clonotype: At one end, the junction sequence differs from germline, possibly due to a read error. The genes are TRBV15 and TRBJ2-5, with D perhaps matching TRBD1 (5 bases). The CDR3 contains 15 residues. CDR1 is LNHNV, CDR2 YYDKDF, per germline (reference sequence). The CDR3 loop reads CAASRRQFSQETQYF. The CDR3 nucleotides read TGTGCCGCCAGCAGACGACAGTTCTCCCAAGAGACCCAGTACTTC.

V usage is TRBV20-1 and J usage is TRBJ2-6; D not resolved. The CDR3 runs 13 residues. In germline, CDR1 is DFQATT, CDR2 SNEGSKA (reference sequence). V was trimmed by 7 bases and J by 1 base, leaving 8 bases between them. The CDR3 loop reads CSGAQSGANVLTF. CDR3 coding DNA: TGCAGTGGCGCCCAGTCTGGGGCCAACGTCCTGACTTTC.

The rearrangement links TRBV7-9 to TRBJ2-3; TRBD2 matches at 9 bases. The V and J ends lost 4 bases and 2 bases, in that order; junction bases with no gene match: 16. Germline CDR1 is SEHNR and CDR2 is FQNEAQ (reference sequence). The CDR3 covers 19 residues. Here the CDR3 DNA reads TGTGCCAGCAGCTCCCGGAGTAGCGGGGGCTCACTCATCACAGATACGCAGTATTTT. This codes for CASSSRSSGGSLITDTQYF.

V and J are TRBV5-1 and TRBJ1-1; tentative D call: TRBD1 (5 bases). The length of the CDR3 is 17 residues. V was pared by 4 bases and J by 6 bases, with 25 bases between. Germline CDR1 reads SGHRS; CDR2 reads YFSETQ. The CDR3 DNA reads TGCGCCAGCAGCCCGAGTGGGGGAAATGTCGCGGGGGCTGAAGCTTTCTTT. This codes for CASSPSGGNVAGAEAFF.

J is TRBJ2-5 and V is TRBV3-1; maybe TRBD2 (5 bases). The germline gives CDR1 LGHDT, CDR2 YNNKEL (reference sequence). This CDR3 has 15 amino acids. The V gene lost 2 bases and the J gene lost 1 base, with 11 bases spanning the gap. The DNA for the CDR3 is TGTGCCAGCAGCCAAATGAGCGGACCCCAAGAGACCCAGTACTTC. This gives the protein CASSQMSGPQETQYF.